What follows are 21 T cell receptor beta chains derived from one specimen sequenced in a study of long-term antiretroviral therapy in people with HIV. This was the immunoSEQ v3.0 assay at survey level. Clones were sequenced by immunoSEQ multiplex PCR, and TCRdb holds only the in-frame ones, with some missing. The data contain tens of thousands of clones, over 75% of them singletons. Sequenced material: unsorted PBMCs, taken 1.8 years before starting antiretroviral therapy. These receptors were collected from a woman in her twenties or thirties with HIV.

The gene calls are TRBV27 and TRBJ1-4; 7 positions agree with TRBD1. The CDR3 has 14 amino acids. The J segment lost 10 bases and the V segment lost 0 bases, leaving 5 bases of the junction unmatched. CDR1 and CDR2 from the germline V gene are MNHEY and SMNVEV (reference sequence). The CDR3 here is CASSLSGGIGKLFF. The CDR3 coding sequence is TGTGCCAGCAGTTTATCAGGGGGCATCGGAAAACTGTTTTTT.

The chain combines TRBV6-1 with TRBJ1-6, with TRBD1 matching over 8 bases. Germline V gene sequence: CDR1 MNHNS, CDR2 SASEGT. This CDR3 has 14 residues. V was clipped by 6 bases and J by 8 bases; unmatched bases: 6. The CDR3 bases are TGTGCCAGCAGGGATGACAGGGGACATTCACCCCTCCACTTT. Amino acid sequence: CASRDDRGHSPLHF.

The J gene is TRBJ1-3, the V gene TRBV2, with D unclear. CDR3 length equals 18 residues. Trimming removed 6 bases at V and 2 bases at J, with 23 bases between. In germline, CDR1 is SNHLY, CDR2 FYNNEI. The CDR3 coding sequence is TGTGCCAGCAGCTTAGAAACGTATCAGACGAAAGCTGGAAACACCATATATTTT. As protein: CASSLETYQTKAGNTIYF.

This clone has only a few counts. The V and J genes are TRBV6-1 and TRBJ1-4; D gene ambiguous. The CDR3 is 11 residues long. Germline CDR1 is MNHNS and CDR2 is SASEGT. V dropped 7 bases and J dropped 12 bases, with 12 bases sitting between them. CDR3 coding DNA: TGTGCCAGCAAAACAGCCCGTGAACTGTTTTTT. Residues: CASKTARELFF.

The chain couples TRBV9 to TRBJ1-6; 8 bases are shared with TRBD1. V was clipped by 3 bases and J by 3 bases; unmatched bases: 11. The germline V gene has CDR1 SGDLS and CDR2 YYNGEE. The CDR3 covers 18 residues. The DNA of the CDR3 is TGTGCCAGCAGCGCCGCGGGGGCCACAGGGGGCTATAATTCACCCCTCCACTTT. Its protein is CASSAAGATGGYNSPLHF.

This chain joins TRBV19 and TRBJ1-2; 10 bases match TRBD1. Trimming removed 9 bases from V and 4 bases from J; junction bases left unmatched: 2. The germline V gene encodes CDR1 LNHDA and CDR2 SQIVND (reference sequence). The length of the CDR3 is 12 residues. This CDR3 is CASRQGAYGYTF. Written as DNA, the CDR3 is TGTGCCAGCCGACAGGGGGCCTATGGCTACACCTTC.

The chain combines TRBV5-6 with TRBJ1-2; TRBD1 aligns across 7 bases. The junction had 1 base not matched to a gene; V was cut back by 0 bases and J by 5 bases. CDR3 size: 13 residues. Looked up from germline, CDR1 is SGHDT and CDR2 is YYEEEE. This CDR3 reads CASSLGTGYGYTF. The DNA for the CDR3 is TGTGCCAGCAGCTTGGGGACAGGATATGGCTACACCTTC.

The chain employs TRBV2 and TRBJ2-1; 8 bases line up with TRBD1. Germline V gives CDR1 SNHLY, CDR2 FYNNEI. V gave up 7 bases and J gave up 7 bases; unmatched junction bases: 9. The CDR3 is made up of 14 amino acids. The DNA of the CDR3 is TGTGCCAGCATCCCTCAGGGGGCACGGAATGAGCAGTTCTTC. Its protein is CASIPQGARNEQFF. Complete variable domain (other parts from reference TRBV2 and TRBJ2-1): EPEVTQTPSHQVTQMGQEVILRCVPISNHLYFYWYRQILGQKVEFLVSFYNNEISEKSEIFDDQFSVERPDGSNFTLKIRSTKLEDSAMYFCASIPQGARNEQFFGPGTRLTVL.

The rearrangement uses TRBV27 and TRBJ2-5; D is ambiguous. Trimming removed 10 bases from V and 5 bases from J, with 11 bases in between. The CDR3 spans 11 residues. Germline CDR1 MNHEY, CDR2 SMNVEV (reference sequence). CDR3 protein: CATHWQETQYF. For the CDR3, the DNA is TGTGCCACGCATTGGCAGGAGACCCAGTACTTC.

The chain uses TRBV5-8 and TRBJ2-1; no clear D. Trimming took 5 bases from V and 13 from J, leaving 10 bases between them. CDR1 is SGHTS, CDR2 YDEGEE, per germline. This CDR3 region has 10 residues. CDR3 nucleotides: TGTGCCAGCAGACATCGCGGTCAGTTCTTC. This codes for CASRHRGQFF. The complete variable domain, with remaining parts taken from reference TRBV5-8 and TRBJ2-1, reads EAGVTQSPTHLIKTRGQQATLRCSPISGHTSVYWYQQALGLGLQFLLWYDEGEERNRGNFPPRFSGRQFPNYSSELNVNALELEDSALYLCASRHRGQFFGPGTRLTVL.

This chain links TRBV27 with TRBJ2-3, with 7 nucleotides matching TRBD1. The germline CDR1 and CDR2 sequences are MNHEY and SMNVEV (reference sequence). The V and J ends lost 5 bases and 5 bases, in that order; junction bases with no gene match: 7. This CDR3 spans 14 amino acids. The CDR3 protein is CASSPRTGGDTQYF. DNA for the CDR3: TGTGCCAGCAGTCCACGGACAGGAGGAGATACGCAGTATTTT.

V is TRBV2 and J is TRBJ1-2; D may be TRBD1 (5 bases). The germline V gene encodes CDR1 SNHLY and CDR2 FYNNEI. The CDR3 is 13 residues long. V dropped 8 bases and J dropped 8 bases, with 18 bases sitting between them. This CDR3 reads CASWGLTARGYTF. CDR3 DNA sequence: TGTGCCAGCTGGGGGTTGACAGCGAGGGGCTACACCTTC.

V and J are TRBV19 and TRBJ1-4; D ambiguous. With 9 bases removed from V and 7 bases from J, the gap between germline ends came to 15 bases. CDR3 length equals 13 residues. Germline CDR1 and CDR2: LNHDA and SQIVND (reference sequence). Here the CDR3 reads CASSSALGEKLFF. CDR3 bases: TGTGCCAGCTCTTCGGCTTTGGGTGAAAAACTGTTTTTT.

CDR3 DNA: TGCGCCAGCTTCGAGGGGGCGAACACCGGGGAGCTGTTTTTT. Its protein product is CASFEGANTGELFF. This sequence joins TRBV5-1 and TRBJ2-2; tentatively, D is TRBD1 (6 bases). Germline-derived CDR1 and CDR2 are SGHRS and YFSETQ. The CDR3 contains 14 residues. V gave up 7 bases and J gave up 0 bases, with 10 bases separating them.

This clone showed up just a few times. V gene TRBV6-5 combines with J gene TRBJ1-2; no definite D call. The CDR3 runs 13 residues. Germline V gives CDR1 MNHEY, CDR2 SVGAGI. Trimming left V 4 bases short and J 1 base short, with 7 bases between. The CDR3 spells CASSLGSNYGYTF. In DNA form, the CDR3 reads TGTGCCAGCAGTTTGGGCAGTAACTATGGCTACACCTTC.

This chain's CDR3 is CASKGSGTNTGELFF. The DNA for the CDR3 is TGTGCCAGCAAGGGTAGCGGGACGAACACCGGGGAGCTGTTTTTT. J is TRBJ2-2 and V is TRBV6-5, with TRBD2 matching 8 bases. The CDR3 covers 15 residues. The V gene end was trimmed by 7 bases and the J gene end by 0 bases; junction bases not matched to a gene: 4. Germline V gene sequence: CDR1 MNHEY, CDR2 SVGAGI.

The CDR3 bases are TGTGCCAGCAAACAGCGGGGGGGCTCTGGGGCCAACGTCCTGACTTTC. Its protein product is CASKQRGGSGANVLTF. The rearrangement joins TRBV2 to TRBJ2-6, with 10 bases matching TRBD2. Germline V gene sequence: CDR1 SNHLY, CDR2 FYNNEI. Unmatched junction bases numbered 3, after V lost 7 bases and J lost 0 bases. The CDR3 is 16 amino acids.

This clone has a handful of counts. V is TRBV5-8 and J is TRBJ1-5; D is perhaps TRBD1 (6 bases). Trimming removed 1 base at V and 6 bases at J, with 17 bases between. This CDR3 spans 16 amino acids. CDR1 SGHTS and CDR2 YDEGEE come from the germline V gene. CDR3 protein: CASSLFGGQDGQPQHF. The CDR3 bases are TGTGCCAGCAGCTTGTTCGGGGGCCAGGACGGTCAGCCCCAGCATTTT.

The V and J genes are TRBV18 and TRBJ1-5; 7 bases are a match to TRBD1. The CDR3 contains 15 residues. Germline-derived CDR1 and CDR2 are KGHSH and LQKENI. Germline trimming cut 4 bases from V and 1 base from J; bases unmatched to any gene: 4. The CDR3 nucleotides read TGTGCCAGCTCACAGGAGGGGGCGAGCAATCAGCCCCAGCATTTT. Protein sequence: CASSQEGASNQPQHF.

This chain links TRBV30 with TRBJ2-5, with a tentative D call TRBD2 (6 bases). V lost 0 bases, J lost 0 bases, and 26 bases lay in between. The germline V gene encodes CDR1 GTSNPN and CDR2 SVGIG (reference sequence). The CDR3 runs 20 residues. Here the CDR3 reads CAWSVHWGEGDPRYQETQYF. In nucleotides, the CDR3 is TGTGCCTGGAGTGTACATTGGGGGGAAGGGGATCCCAGGTACCAAGAGACCCAGTACTTC.

This chain uses TRBV7-8 with TRBJ1-1; D perhaps matches TRBD1 (6 bases). V was pared by 4 bases and J by 5 bases, with 17 bases between. CDR1 and CDR2 (germline): SGHVS, FQNEAQ. CDR3 length equals 15 residues. CDR3 loop: CASSSQSQGTTEAFF. The CDR3 DNA sequence: TGTGCCAGCAGCTCCCAAAGTCAGGGGACGACTGAAGCTTTCTTT.